The 17 T cell receptor beta chains listed next were all sequenced from one sample in a study of T cell responses to AZD1222 COVID-19 vaccine. Repertoires were generated with immunoSEQ multiplex PCR, while TCRdb's copy carries only in-frame clones and drops some. The sample holds 150,000 or so clones, around nine tenths seen once. This sample comprised peripheral blood, obtained on day 0 of AZD1222 vaccination. Receptors originate from an adult in good health.

The rearrangement uses TRBV7-2 and TRBJ1-6, with D unclear. From germline, CDR1 is SGHTA and CDR2 FQGNSA. The CDR3 loop spans 16 amino acids. Trimming removed 1 base at V and 7 bases at J, with 14 bases between. Here the CDR3 reads CASSLEPVSRNSPLHF. CDR3 nucleotide sequence: TGTGCCAGCAGCTTAGAGCCTGTCAGCAGGAATTCACCCCTCCACTTT.

The chain carries TRBV2 and TRBJ1-1; no clear D gene. Trimming removed 4 bases at V and 0 bases at J, with 12 bases between. This CDR3 has 15 residues. Germline V gene lookup returns CDR1 SNHLY and CDR2 FYNNEI. The CDR3 DNA reads as TGTGCCAGCAGTGCATCTGTCAGCATGAACACTGAAGCTTTCTTT. Translating it yields CASSASVSMNTEAFF.

The gene calls are TRBV5-4 and TRBJ1-1; D unclear. The CDR3 runs to 13 residues. Trimming took off 3 bases at V and 4 bases at J, with 10 bases between the two ends. Germline CDR1 is SGHNT and CDR2 is YYREEE (reference sequence). The CDR3 protein is CASSSEKGTEAFF. In nucleotides, the CDR3 is TGTGCCAGCAGCTCGGAAAAGGGCACTGAAGCTTTCTTT.

Here the CDR3 reads CASSRYKSGTGMSDTQYF. CDR3 sequence (DNA): TGCGCCAGCAGCCGATACAAATCCGGGACAGGGATGTCAGATACGCAGTATTTT. This rearrangement joins TRBV10-1 to TRBJ2-3, with 9 bases fitting TRBD1. CDR1 is WNHNN, CDR2 SYGVQD, per germline (reference sequence). The CDR3 totals 18 residues. V dropped 6 bases and J dropped 4; count of bases not matched to a gene: 17.

This chain connects TRBV4-1 to TRBJ2-1; 13 nucleotides align to TRBD2. Looked up from germline, CDR1 is MGHRA and CDR2 is YSYEKL. With V trimmed by 6 bases and J by 0 bases, 2 bases remained unmatched. The CDR3 is made up of 16 amino acids. Here the CDR3 DNA reads TGCGCCAGCAGTTGGACTAGCGGGAGCTCCTACAATGAGCAGTTCTTC. Its protein product is CASSWTSGSSYNEQFF.

This clone was seen just once. The chain joins TRBV7-9 to TRBJ2-7; D unclear. The CDR3 totals 14 residues. V was shortened by 0 bases and J by 8 bases, with 14 bases between the two germline ends. Germline CDR1 reads SEHNR; CDR2 reads FQNEAQ (reference sequence). CDR3 amino acids: CASSLAPKHCKQYF. The CDR3 bases are TGTGCCAGCAGCTTAGCCCCCAAACATTGCAAGCAGTACTTC.

This clone was found once. J is TRBJ2-4 and V is TRBV5-1, with a possible D match to TRBD1 (5 bases). CDR1 is SGHRS and CDR2 is YFSETQ in the germline V gene. V lost 4 bases, J lost 3 bases, and 20 bases lay in between. The length of the CDR3 is 17 residues. CDR3 sequence (DNA): TGCGCCAGCAGCCCGCGGCCCCCAGGGTTTGACAAAAACATTCAGTACTTC. Its protein is CASSPRPPGFDKNIQYF.

The chain employs TRBV28 and TRBJ1-1; D ambiguous. V gave up 11 bases and J gave up 1 base, with 8 bases separating them. The CDR3 extends over 11 amino acids. CDR1 is MDHEN and CDR2 is SYDVKM in the germline V gene. The CDR3 DNA reads as TGTGCCTCTGAGAGGAACACTGAAGCTTTCTTT. It is translated as CASERNTEAFF.

The chain has TRBV10-3 and TRBJ2-7; 7 nucleotides line up with TRBD1. The CDR3 totals 13 residues. Trimming at V came to 7 bases and at J to 2 bases, leaving 5 bases not matched to a gene. The germline V gene encodes CDR1 ENHRY and CDR2 SYGVKD. CDR3: CAITSDRAYEQYF. The CDR3, as DNA: TGTGCCATCACCTCAGACAGGGCCTACGAGCAGTACTTC.

The chain has TRBV19 and TRBJ1-1; D remains unclear. The ends were cut back, 3 bases at V and 1 base at J, with 6 bases in the middle. There are 13 residues in the CDR3. CDR1 LNHDA and CDR2 SQIVND come from the germline V gene (reference sequence). CDR3 DNA: TGTGCCAGTAGTATCACTGCGAACACTGAAGCTTTCTTT. Protein: CASSITANTEAFF.

V and J are TRBV7-3 and TRBJ2-7; 8 nucleotides line up with TRBD1. J lost 5 bases, V lost 3 bases, and 9 bases had no gene match. Germline loops: CDR1 SGHTA, CDR2 FQGTGA. This CDR3 has 15 residues. The CDR3 nucleotides read TGTGCCAGCAGCTTCACCGGGACAGGAGCCGACGAGCAGTACTTC. It codes for CASSFTGTGADEQYF.

The rearrangement uses TRBV2 and TRBJ2-2; no firm D call. Trimming removed 6 bases at V and 6 bases at J, with 23 bases between. From germline, CDR1 is SNHLY and CDR2 FYNNEI. CDR3 length equals 17 residues. The CDR3 spells CASRREPAPKIPGELFF. Here the CDR3 DNA reads TGTGCCAGCAGGAGAGAGCCGGCACCGAAAATCCCCGGGGAGCTGTTTTTT.

V usage is TRBV4-1 and J usage is TRBJ1-2; possibly TRBD1 for D (5 bases). This CDR3 has 16 residues. The germline V gene has CDR1 MGHRA and CDR2 YSYEKL. The V and J ends lost 0 bases and 0 bases respectively, with 11 bases between them. Here the CDR3 DNA reads TGCGCCAGCAGCCAAGAAGGGGCGGGTGCTAACTATGGCTACACCTTC. Translated, it gives CASSQEGAGANYGYTF.

This clone was recorded once. V usage is TRBV27 and J usage is TRBJ1-6; D is unclear. Trimming removed 1 base at V and 7 bases at J, with 2 bases between. The CDR3 has 12 residues. Germline V gives CDR1 MNHEY, CDR2 SMNVEV (reference sequence). The CDR3 here is CASSLWNSPLHF. The CDR3 DNA is TGTGCCAGCAGTTTATGGAATTCACCCCTCCACTTT.

The chain recombines TRBV7-2 with TRBJ1-3, with no clear D. This CDR3 region has 14 residues. Trimming stripped 1 base from V and 0 bases from J, with 4 bases between. The germline CDR1 and CDR2 sequences are SGHTA and FQGNSA. The CDR3: CASSLEVSGNTIYF. The CDR3 nucleotides are TGTGCCAGCAGCTTAGAAGTCTCTGGAAACACCATATATTTT.

This clone has a single count. The gene calls are TRBV9 and TRBJ1-2; 8 nucleotides match TRBD1. Trimming took 3 bases from V and 6 from J; bases not matched to a gene: 7. Germline V gives CDR1 SGDLS, CDR2 YYNGEE. This CDR3 is built from 14 residues. The CDR3 DNA follows: TGTGCCAGCAGCGCACGACAGGGGAACGATGGCTACACCTTC. It encodes CASSARQGNDGYTF. Supplemented by reference TRBV9 and TRBJ1-2, the full variable domain reads DSGVTQTPKHLITATGQRVTLRCSPRSGDLSVYWYQQSLDQGLQFLIQYYNGEERAKGNILERFSAQQFPDLHSELNLSSLELGDSALYFCASSARQGNDGYTFGSGTRLTVV.

This chain joins TRBV19 and TRBJ2-3; weak D call: TRBD1 (5 bases). The CDR3 consists of 13 residues. Germline loops: CDR1 LNHDA, CDR2 SQIVND (reference sequence). Deletions cut 7 bases from V and 0 bases from J, with 8 bases between. The CDR3 sequence: CASTGASTDTQYF. The CDR3 region has the DNA TGTGCCAGTACTGGGGCTAGCACAGATACGCAGTATTTT.